Listed here are 23 T cell receptor beta chains from one sample, sequenced in a study of beta chain features in type 1 diabetes. Whole-study results and caveats: Type 1 diabetes patients showed a moderate but significant shortening of TCRB CDR3s in all four CD4+ subsets.

Which antigens these TCRs recognize remains unknown. Expressed TCRB transcripts were sequenced after all isolated RNA was converted to cDNA. Profiled with immunoSEQ multiplex PCR; TCRdb holds only in-frame clones, not every one. The repertoire holds some 190,000 clones, with around 7.8% as singletons. Sequences were obtained from central memory CD4+ T cells from blood. The origin of the receptors is a middle-aged woman with type 1 diabetes.

CDR3 sequence: CASIRQGSTNEKLFF. CDR3 nucleotides: TGTGCCAGCATCCGACAGGGGTCAACTAATGAAAAACTGTTTTTT. The V gene is TRBV21-1, the J gene TRBJ1-4; the D call of TRBD1 is as the table states it, not checked on the DNA. TRBV21-1 constitutes a pseudogene. The CDR3 loop spans 15 amino acids.

This clone was seen only a few times. The gene calls are TRBV28 and TRBJ2-7; TRBD2 aligns across 16 bases. In germline, CDR1 is MDHEN, CDR2 SYDVKM. The ends lost 4 bases at V and 3 bases at J; junction bases unmatched: 12. The CDR3 spans 19 residues. CDR3 bases: TGTGCCAGCAGTTCTCTCCCACTGGGACTAGCGGGGGGGGTCTACGAGCAGTACTTC. As protein: CASSSLPLGLAGGVYEQYF.

This clone has ten or more counts. The chain carries TRBV7-2 and TRBJ2-3; maybe TRBD1 (6 bases). CDR1 is SGHTA and CDR2 is FQGNSA in the germline V gene. The V gene lost 7 bases and the J gene lost 3 bases, with 11 bases spanning the gap. This CDR3 region has 13 residues. CDR3 coding DNA: TGTGCCAGCAAGGGCAGGGGAACAGATACGCAGTATTTT. Its protein product is CASKGRGTDTQYF.

The chain links TRBV4-1 to TRBJ2-2, with TRBD1 matching 8 bases. The germline CDR1 and CDR2 sequences are MGHRA and YSYEKL. The CDR3 sequence is 16 residues long. V was pared by 1 base and J by 1 base, with 2 bases of the junction left unmatched. This CDR3 reads CASSQAGQGNTGELFF. CDR3 DNA sequence: TGCGCCAGCAGCCAAGCAGGACAGGGGAACACCGGGGAGCTGTTTTTT.

This clone was seen a handful of times. The chain couples TRBV9 to TRBJ1-1, with 7 bases matching TRBD1. Trimming took 4 bases from V and 8 from J; bases not matched to a gene: 5. Germline lookup yields CDR1 SGDLS and CDR2 YYNGEE. This CDR3 is 12 amino acids long. The CDR3 is CASSTRTGEAFF. The CDR3 region has the DNA TGTGCCAGCAGCACTCGGACAGGCGAAGCTTTCTTT.

This clone was observed a handful of times. The J gene is TRBJ2-4, the V gene TRBV7-8; 8 bases are a match to TRBD2. CDR1 and CDR2 (germline): SGHVS, FQNEAQ. This CDR3 contains 16 residues. V lost 3 bases to trimming and J lost 2 bases; unmatched junction nucleotides: 6. CDR3 in DNA: TGTGCCAGCAGCTTTACACGGGGGGGCACCAAAAACATTCAGTACTTC. Translation gives CASSFTRGGTKNIQYF.

This clone was detected only a few times. The rearrangement uses TRBV7-8 and TRBJ2-7, with unresolved D. From germline, CDR1 is SGHVS and CDR2 FQNEAQ. V was clipped by 6 bases and J by 2 bases, with 14 bases between them. The CDR3 covers 14 residues. The CDR3 is CASSPSGKPYEQYF. The DNA for the CDR3 is TGTGCCAGCAGTCCAAGTGGCAAACCCTACGAGCAGTACTTC.

There are a few counts of this clone. The rearrangement links TRBV28 to TRBJ2-1, with TRBD1 matching over 9 bases. The CDR3 is made up of 15 amino acids. The trim removed 5 bases at V and 4 bases at J, leaving 6 bases unmatched. Per the germline V gene, CDR1 is MDHEN and CDR2 is SYDVKM. The CDR3 is CASSPGTGQYNEQFF. The CDR3 region has the DNA TGTGCCAGCAGTCCCGGGACAGGGCAATACAATGAGCAGTTCTTC.

The rearrangement uses TRBV28 and TRBJ1-2; 8 bases fit TRBD1. Germline CDR1 is MDHEN and CDR2 is SYDVKM. V was clipped by 2 bases and J by 6 bases; unmatched bases: 2. The CDR3 length is 13 residues. The CDR3 is CASSLPRGHGYTF. In DNA, the CDR3 is TGTGCCAGCAGTTTACCCAGGGGGCATGGCTACACCTTC.

The chain is built from TRBV7-2 and TRBJ1-1, with D perhaps TRBD1 (5 bases). The CDR3 spans 13 residues. Trimming shortened V by 10 bases and J by 0 bases, and 12 bases separated the two germline ends. Germline V gene sequence: CDR1 SGHTA, CDR2 FQGNSA. CDR3 DNA sequence: TGTGCCACGAAGGGGATTCTGAACACTGAAGCTTTCTTT. Amino acid sequence: CATKGILNTEAFF.

The CDR3 loop reads CASSPSGFNTGELFF. CDR3 DNA: TGTGCCAGCAGCCCCTCAGGTTTTAACACCGGGGAGCTGTTTTTT. The chain uses TRBV7-9 and TRBJ2-2; no definite D call. V was clipped by 5 bases and J by 2 bases, with 12 bases between them. The CDR3 has 15 residues. The germline V gene has CDR1 SEHNR and CDR2 FQNEAQ (reference sequence).

The V gene is TRBV5-1, the J gene TRBJ2-7, with 7 bases matching TRBD1. V lost 1 base and J lost 1; bases outside the gene matches: 2. CDR3 length equals 14 residues. Germline values: CDR1 SGHRS, CDR2 YFSETQ. In DNA form, the CDR3 reads TGCGCCAGCAGCTTGTCACAGGGGTCCTACGAGCAGTACTTC. Protein product: CASSLSQGSYEQYF.

The rearrangement links TRBV28 to TRBJ1-5; unclear D gene. The germline V and J ends were trimmed by 3 bases and 4 bases, with 10 bases remaining between them. Germline V gene sequence: CDR1 MDHEN, CDR2 SYDVKM. The CDR3 length is 14 residues. CDR3 residues: CASSFPPRNQPQHF. CDR3 coding DNA: TGTGCCAGCAGTTTTCCCCCCAGGAATCAGCCCCAGCATTTT.

This chain links TRBV10-3 with TRBJ2-7, with TRBD2 matching 10 bases. Germline CDR1 is ENHRY and CDR2 is SYGVKD. The length of the CDR3 is 16 residues. The V gene end was trimmed by 4 bases and the J gene end by 0 bases; junction bases not matched to a gene: 6. In nucleotides, the CDR3 is TGTGCCATCAGTGGAGAATCTAGCGGGAGCTCCTACGAGCAGTACTTC. This translates into CAISGESSGSSYEQYF.

In its sample, this clone was seen a few times. J is TRBJ2-5 and V is TRBV20-1; no clear D gene. This CDR3 contains 11 residues. CDR1 is DFQATT and CDR2 is SNEGSKA in the germline V gene (reference sequence). Deletions cut 3 bases from V and 2 bases from J, with 4 bases between. The CDR3: CSARRQETQYF. CDR3 nucleotides: TGCAGTGCTAGGCGGCAAGAGACCCAGTACTTC.

This clone was detected only a few times. The chain has TRBV5-4 and TRBJ1-1; possible D gene TRBD1, 5 bases. CDR3 length: 13 amino acids. Germline V gives CDR1 SGHNT, CDR2 YYREEE (reference sequence). V was pared by 2 bases and J by 11 bases, with 16 bases between. Here the CDR3 DNA reads TGTGCCAGCAGCTTACAGGAGCGAGATGGCGCTTTCTTT. Protein sequence: CASSLQERDGAFF. Using reference TRBV5-4 and TRBJ1-1 for the parts outside the CDR3, the full variable domain is ETGVTQSPTHLIKTRGQQVTLRCSSQSGHNTVSWYQQALGQGPQFIFQYYREEENGRGNFPPRFSGLQFPNYSSELNVNALELDDSALYLCASSLQERDGAFFGQGTRLTVV.

This chain joins TRBV5-4 and TRBJ1-2; 7 bases map to TRBD1. The V segment lost 4 bases and the J segment 6 bases; nucleotides outside the gene matches: 9. The CDR3 totals 14 residues. The germline V gene has CDR1 SGHNT and CDR2 YYREEE (reference sequence). DNA for the CDR3: TGTGCCAGCAGCACCGACAGGGCAAGGAATGGCTACACCTTC. This codes for CASSTDRARNGYTF.

This clone occurred a few times. This chain joins TRBV28 and TRBJ1-5; D remains unclear. CDR3 length: 12 amino acids. Germline V lookup: CDR1 MDHEN, CDR2 SYDVKM. The germline V and J ends were trimmed by 6 bases and 0 bases, with 3 bases remaining between them. CDR3 protein: CASSHSNQPQHF. CDR3 nucleotide sequence: TGTGCCAGCAGCCATAGCAATCAGCCCCAGCATTTT.

The sample holds a few counts of this clone. The genes are TRBV27 and TRBJ2-5; tentatively, D is TRBD1 (6 bases). This CDR3 is built from 15 residues. Germline V gives CDR1 MNHEY, CDR2 SMNVEV (reference sequence). V dropped 0 bases and J dropped 2 bases, with 10 bases sitting between them. The CDR3 is CASSLSQGPQETQYF. CDR3 nucleotides: TGTGCCAGCAGTTTATCACAGGGACCTCAAGAGACCCAGTACTTC.

This rearrangement joins TRBV29-1 to TRBJ2-5; D might be TRBD2 (6 bases). Germline V CDR1 and CDR2: SQVTM, ANQGSEA. The ends were cut back, 6 bases at V and 1 base at J, with 12 bases in the middle. This CDR3 has 13 residues. CDR3 region: CSVLAGSQETQYF. CDR3 sequence (DNA): TGCAGCGTCCTGGCGGGGTCCCAAGAGACCCAGTACTTC.

The chain uses TRBV13 and TRBJ2-7; D remains ambiguous. The V gene lost 5 bases and the J gene lost 0 bases, with 11 bases spanning the gap. This CDR3 is 14 amino acids long. Germline loops: CDR1 PRHDT, CDR2 FYEKMQ (reference sequence). DNA of the CDR3: TGTGCCAGCAGCCTCAGTCCTAGCTCCTACGAGCAGTACTTC. Translating gives CASSLSPSSYEQYF.

The V gene is TRBV9, the J gene TRBJ1-2, with 7 bases that match TRBD1. With 0 bases clipped from V and 5 bases from J, the junction kept 10 bases outside the gene matches. The CDR3 contains 16 residues. Germline CDR1 and CDR2: SGDLS and YYNGEE. CDR3 protein: CASSVGPGQQGYGYTF. The CDR3 DNA sequence: TGTGCCAGCAGCGTAGGGCCGGGACAGCAGGGTTATGGCTACACCTTC.

This clone was detected only a few times. The genes are TRBV5-8 and TRBJ2-2; D may be TRBD2 (6 bases). The germline gives CDR1 SGHTS, CDR2 YDEGEE. V was shortened by 0 bases and J by 7 bases, with 13 bases between the two germline ends. CDR3 length: 15 residues. The CDR3 DNA reads as TGTGCCAGCAGCTTGGCCCGCGGGGAGAACGGGGAGCTGTTTTTT. This sequence encodes CASSLARGENGELFF.